The clone carrying this TCR beta chain was seen ten or more times. Its antigen remains unknown. The sample is drawn from a study of identical twins. General study findings and limits: In monozygotic twins, models underestimated the sharing of out-of-frame TCR alpha. Insertions were reduced in abundant cord blood beta clonotypes but not in memory repertoires. The authors noted that invariant MAIT and iNKT cells could partly confound zero-insertion analyses.

Unique molecular identifiers were present on the cDNA, and a universal primer site came from template switching. TCRdb re-called the 5' RACE reads with MiXCR, one entry per CDR3 protein. The repertoire holds around 1.7 million distinct CDR3 sequences, with around 29% as singletons. The V and J ends lost 0 bases and 0 bases respectively, with 6 bases between them. CDR3 length: 14 amino acids. Germline V gene sequence: CDR1 LNHNV, CDR2 YYDKDF (reference sequence). The receptor's source is a newborn girl in good health. The chain recombines TRBV15 with TRBJ2-7; D is ambiguous. The sequencing sample was made of cord blood. CDR3 coding DNA: TGTGCCACCAGCAGAGACTTCGGCTCCTACGAGCAGTACTTC. Its translation: CATSRDFGSYEQYF.